This TCR beta chain comes out of a study of T cells and Merkel cell carcinoma outcomes. Study conclusions and caveats: Reportedly, T-cell repertoire with density predicts Merkel cell carcinoma outcomes.

Only in-frame clones appear in the TCRdb table, and some are missing; sequencing was by immunoSEQ multiplex PCR. This sample has around 1,700 clones, with 70% to 90% found just once. This clone occurred once. Its antigen remains unknown. This CDR3 spans 15 amino acids. V gave up 6 bases and J gave up 9 bases; unmatched junction bases: 13. Germline CDR1 reads MNHNY; CDR2 reads SVGAGI (reference sequence). This sequence was found in a human donor with Merkel cell carcinoma. Sequenced sample: tumor tissue from Merkel cell carcinoma. The chain combines TRBV6-6 with TRBJ2-1; TRBD2 matches at 8 bases. The CDR3 DNA follows: TGTGCCAGCAGCCCCAAGGGCGGGGGGATTGGTGAGCAGTTCTTC. Protein: CASSPKGGGIGEQFF.